A single sample gave rise to the 21 T cell receptor beta chains below, sequenced in a study of blood T cell repertoires in COVID-19. Only in-frame clones appear in the TCRdb table, and some are missing; sequencing was by immunoSEQ multiplex PCR. The profile shows a few hundred thousand clones, around 90% of them singletons. Input material: peripheral blood. The receptors originated from a woman aged 50 to 65 who had recovered from COVID-19.

V is TRBV5-6 and J is TRBJ1-6; D gene unclear. Germline assignment: CDR1 SGHDT and CDR2 YYEEEE. The CDR3 is 12 amino acids. Trimming left V 0 bases short and J 9 bases short, with 4 bases between. The DNA for the CDR3 is TGTGCCAGCAGCTTGGGAGGTTCACCCCTCCACTTT. Translating it yields CASSLGGSPLHF.

The chain employs TRBV28 and TRBJ1-3; TRBD1 is a possible D gene (6 bases). Per germline, CDR1 MDHEN and CDR2 SYDVKM. Trimming pared 8 bases from V and 5 bases from J, leaving 13 bases between. The CDR3 spans 13 residues. The CDR3 DNA reads TGTGCCAGCGGAAGACAGGATAGAAACACCATATATTTT. The encoded protein is CASGRQDRNTIYF.

This clone was seen once. The chain has TRBV2 and TRBJ2-7; possibly TRBD2 for D (6 bases). The CDR3 length is 17 residues. The ends were cut back, 6 bases at V and 2 bases at J, with 23 bases in the middle. Germline CDR1 reads SNHLY; CDR2 reads FYNNEI. The DNA of the CDR3 is TGTGCCAGCAGCGGCTCGGGAGTCGGCGGGAATACCTACGAGCAGTACTTC. This codes for CASSGSGVGGNTYEQYF.

The rearrangement uses TRBV11-1 and TRBJ1-1; D is unclear. The CDR3 length is 14 residues. Trimming took off 5 bases at V and 4 bases at J, with 14 bases between the two ends. Germline values: CDR1 SGHAT, CDR2 FQDESV (reference sequence). CDR3 sequence (DNA): TGTGCCAGCAGCGCGAGGGAGCGGGCCACTGAAGCTTTCTTT. Translated: CASSARERATEAFF. The variable domain in full, completed from reference TRBV11-1 and TRBJ1-1, reads EAEVAQSPRYKITEKSQAVAFWCDPISGHATLYWYRQILGQGPELLVQFQDESVVDDSQLPKDRFSAERLKGVDSTLKIQPAELGDSAMYLCASSARERATEAFFGQGTRLTVV.

The genes are TRBV9 and TRBJ1-3; possibly TRBD1 for D (6 bases). Germline CDR1 reads SGDLS; CDR2 reads YYNGEE. V was trimmed by 0 bases and J by 1 base, leaving 8 bases between them. This CDR3 region has 15 residues. DNA for the CDR3: TGTGCCAGCAGCGTAGAGCAGGGGTCTGGAAACACCATATATTTT. It specifies CASSVEQGSGNTIYF.

The chain carries TRBV5-4 and TRBJ2-5; D remains ambiguous. Germline V gene sequence: CDR1 SGHNT, CDR2 YYREEE (reference sequence). V lost 0 bases and J 0 bases, leaving 6 bases between the germline ends. The CDR3 is 14 residues long. Here the CDR3 reads CASSLGVDQETQYF. The CDR3 DNA reads as TGTGCCAGCAGCTTGGGAGTAGACCAAGAGACCCAGTACTTC.

The V call is TRBV18, the J call TRBJ1-2; D is perhaps TRBD1 (6 bases). The CDR3 runs to 16 residues. The germline gives CDR1 KGHSH, CDR2 LQKENI. The germline V and J ends were trimmed by 0 bases and 0 bases, with 11 bases remaining between them. CDR3: CASSPPTGRANYGYTF. CDR3 DNA sequence: TGTGCCAGCTCACCACCCACAGGGAGAGCTAACTATGGCTACACCTTC.

This clone was observed a single time. This rearrangement joins TRBV19 to TRBJ2-7, with 7 bases identical to TRBD2. The germline V gene encodes CDR1 LNHDA and CDR2 SQIVND (reference sequence). This CDR3 is 16 amino acids long. Losses at the gene ends were 10 bases for V and 6 bases for J; bases not matched to a gene: 21. CDR3 DNA sequence: TGTGCCACTTCCCGGGGGGTCCCAAGAGGGCCTTTCGAGCAGTACTTC. Encoded protein: CATSRGVPRGPFEQYF. Full variable domain (outside the CDR3, taken from reference TRBV19 and TRBJ2-7): DGGITQSPKYLFRKEGQNVTLSCEQNLNHDAMYWYRQDPGQGLRLIYYSQIVNDFQKGDIAEGYSVSREKKESFPLTVTSAQKNPTAFYLCATSRGVPRGPFEQYFGPGTRLTVT.

This sequence joins TRBV18 and TRBJ2-5; D is undetermined. V shed 0 bases and J shed 5 bases, with 13 bases lying between them. From germline, CDR1 is KGHSH and CDR2 LQKENI. The CDR3 runs 15 residues. The CDR3 loop reads CASSPPELGGETQYF. The CDR3 DNA reads TGTGCCAGCTCACCACCGGAGTTAGGTGGGGAGACCCAGTACTTC.

This chain joins TRBV6-5 and TRBJ2-1; perhaps TRBD1 as D (5 bases). The CDR3 totals 15 residues. CDR1 MNHEY and CDR2 SVGAGI come from the germline V gene. V gave up 4 bases and J gave up 8 bases, with 18 bases separating them. The CDR3 DNA sequence: TGTGCCAGCAGTTCTAACTCGGCAGGGTGGGATGAGCAGTTCTTC. It codes for CASSSNSAGWDEQFF.

The rearrangement uses TRBV7-2 and TRBJ1-1; D gene unclear. Trimming took off 6 bases at V and 3 bases at J, with 5 bases between the two ends. The CDR3 runs 11 residues. Germline-derived CDR1 and CDR2 are SGHTA and FQGNSA. The CDR3 protein is CASRLHTEAFF. The CDR3 nucleotides read TGTGCCAGCAGACTACACACTGAAGCTTTCTTT.

The rearrangement uses TRBV6-1 and TRBJ1-1; D might be TRBD1 (5 bases). Germline assignment: CDR1 MNHNS and CDR2 SASEGT. The V and J ends lost 2 bases and 12 bases respectively, with 16 bases between them. This CDR3 comprises 13 residues. CDR3: CASSESGRRGTFF. The CDR3, as DNA: TGTGCCAGCAGTGAATCAGGGAGACGGGGGACTTTCTTT.

The chain joins TRBV5-1 to TRBJ1-2, with TRBD1 as a possible D gene (5 bases). Germline CDR1 reads SGHRS; CDR2 reads YFSETQ. V was shortened by 1 base and J by 1 base, with 17 bases between the two germline ends. The CDR3 is 17 amino acids. In nucleotides, the CDR3 is TGCGCCAGCAGCTTGTGGTCCGTACAGACAGTTAACTATGGCTACACCTTC. Amino acids: CASSLWSVQTVNYGYTF.

This chain connects TRBV6-2 or TRBV6-3 to TRBJ2-5; 7 bases fit TRBD2. The CDR3 contains 13 residues. V lost 2 bases and J lost 6; bases outside the gene matches: 3. The germline V gene has CDR1 MNHEY and CDR2 SVGEGT. The CDR3 loop reads CASSYRGEKTQYF. The CDR3 coding sequence is TGTGCCAGCAGTTACCGGGGGGAAAAGACCCAGTACTTC.

V usage is TRBV6-5 and J usage is TRBJ2-7; 8 bases agree with TRBD1. Germline values: CDR1 MNHEY, CDR2 SVGAGI. The CDR3 sequence is 15 residues long. With V trimmed by 5 bases and J by 6 bases, 12 bases remained unmatched. The CDR3 loop reads CASSIALTGVSEQYF. The CDR3 DNA follows: TGTGCCAGCAGTATTGCCTTGACAGGGGTCTCCGAGCAGTACTTC.

The sample holds one count of this clone. This rearrangement joins TRBV4-3 to TRBJ1-2, with D possibly being TRBD1 (5 bases). V dropped 1 base and J dropped 5 bases, with 11 bases sitting between them. The germline V gene has CDR1 LGHNA and CDR2 YSLEER. The CDR3 is 14 residues long. As DNA, the CDR3 is TGCGCCAGCAGCCAAGTTCCGACAGATTATGGCTACACCTTC. Translating it yields CASSQVPTDYGYTF.

This clone showed up just once. The chain uses TRBV15 and TRBJ2-3, with no clear D. This CDR3 has 13 residues. V shed 1 base and J shed 5 bases, with 7 bases lying between them. The germline V gene encodes CDR1 LNHNV and CDR2 YYDKDF (reference sequence). The CDR3 region is CATSRGVKDTQYF. The CDR3 DNA sequence: TGTGCCACCAGCAGAGGAGTTAAAGATACGCAGTATTTT.

The chain carries TRBV13 and TRBJ2-1, with a possible D match to TRBD2 (5 bases). CDR1 PRHDT and CDR2 FYEKMQ come from the germline V gene (reference sequence). The CDR3 length is 14 residues. Trimming cost V 10 bases and J 6 bases, with 19 bases left between them. CDR3 loop: CATKQLLGSNEQFF. The DNA for the CDR3 is TGTGCCACCAAGCAGCTGTTGGGGAGCAATGAGCAGTTCTTC. The whole variable domain, filled in from reference TRBV13 and TRBJ2-1, reads AAGVIQSPRHLIKEKRETATLKCYPIPRHDTVYWYQQGPGQDPQFLISFYEKMQSDKGSIPDRFSAQQFSDYHSELNMSSLELGDSALYFCATKQLLGSNEQFFGPGTRLTVL.

The J gene is TRBJ1-4, the V gene TRBV15; D uncertain. Trimming pared 5 bases from V and 8 bases from J, leaving 24 bases between. Germline V lookup: CDR1 LNHNV, CDR2 YYDKDF (reference sequence). The CDR3 has 17 residues. CDR3 in amino acids: CATSPRLRGWGGEKLFF. Written as DNA, the CDR3 is TGTGCCACCAGCCCAAGACTTAGAGGGTGGGGAGGGGAAAAACTGTTTTTT. Supplemented by reference TRBV15 and TRBJ1-4, the full variable domain reads DAMVIQNPRYQVTQFGKPVTLSCSQTLNHNVMYWYQQKSSQAPKLLFHYYDKDFNNEADTPDNFQSRRPNTSFCFLDIRSPGLGDTAMYLCATSPRLRGWGGEKLFFGSGTQLSVL.

J is TRBJ1-5 and V is TRBV6-2 or TRBV6-3; the D gene is possibly TRBD1 (6 bases). The V end was cut by 2 bases, the J end by 2 bases, with 16 bases between. The CDR3 contains 17 residues. Germline values: CDR1 MNHEY, CDR2 SVGEGT. CDR3 protein: CASSYPGGGQGNQPQHF. The CDR3 DNA is TGTGCCAGCAGTTACCCCGGCGGGGGACAAGGCAATCAGCCCCAGCATTTT.

This clone has only a few counts. The chain joins TRBV6-5 to TRBJ2-3; TRBD2 matches 8 bases. Germline V gives CDR1 MNHEY, CDR2 SVGAGI. The CDR3 runs to 16 residues. The ends lost 2 bases at V and 2 bases at J; junction bases unmatched: 6. CDR3 nucleotide sequence: TGTGCCAGCAGTTACGAGCGGGGGCAACCCACAGATACGCAGTATTTT. Residues: CASSYERGQPTDTQYF.